The 32 T cell receptor beta chains in this list originate from one sample, sequenced in a study of monozygotic twins with inflammatory bowel disease. After re-calling the 5' RACE reads, TCRdb lists one entry per CDR3 protein, DNA absent. Its listing shows around 140,000 distinct CDR3 sequences. Sequenced sample: blood. The receptors were sampled from a human donor with ulcerative colitis or Crohn's disease, or a healthy co-twin of an affected twin (not recorded which).

The chain has TRBV7-6 and TRBJ2-7; the D call of TRBD2 rests on TCRdb alone, since no DNA is present to check it. The CDR3 loop spans 16 amino acids. Germline-derived CDR1 and CDR2 are SGHVS and FNYEAQ. This CDR3 reads CASSPRGLAGAYEQYF.

J is TRBJ1-5 and V is TRBV20-1; TCRdb names TRBD1, which stays unverified in the absence of DNA. Germline CDR1 reads DFQATT; CDR2 reads SNEGSKA (reference sequence). This CDR3 contains 14 residues. CDR3 loop: CSAQTDRVKQPQHF.

The chain joins TRBV18 to TRBJ2-7. The CDR3 sequence is 13 residues long. Germline values: CDR1 KGHSH, CDR2 LQKENI. The CDR3 here is CASSPLDLYEQYF.

The chain is built from TRBV7-3 and TRBJ2-1; TCRdb's D call, TRBD1, is unchecked because there is no DNA. Germline CDR1 and CDR2: SGHTA and FQGTGA. The CDR3 has 17 residues. CDR3 in amino acids: CASSLFVGVAPNNEQLF.

This rearrangement joins TRBV7-6 to TRBJ2-1; TCRdb designates TRBD1, a call that cannot be tested without DNA. This CDR3 comprises 16 residues. Germline CDR1 and CDR2: SGHVS and FNYEAQ. This CDR3 is CASSRAGGTGRHEQFF. Full variable domain (remainder filled in from reference TRBV7-6 and TRBJ2-1): GAGVSQSPRYKVTKRGQDVALRCDPISGHVSLYWYRQALGQGPEFLTYFNYEAQQDKSGLPNDRFSAERPEGSISTLTIQRTEQRDSAMYRCASSRAGGTGRHEQFFGPGTRLTVL.

The V gene is TRBV6-5, the J gene TRBJ1-1; TCRdb designates TRBD1, a call that cannot be tested without DNA. The CDR3 runs to 15 residues. Germline CDR1 reads MNHEY; CDR2 reads SVGAGI. The CDR3 loop reads CASSYPTGANTEAFF.

V usage is TRBV29-1 and J usage is TRBJ2-2; the D call of TRBD1 rests on TCRdb alone, since no DNA is present to check it. The CDR3 has 15 amino acids. Germline assignment: CDR1 SQVTM and CDR2 ANQGSEA. CDR3 loop: CSVAGHRANTGELFF.

The chain carries TRBV29-1 and TRBJ2-7; TCRdb's D call of TRBD1 is untestable without DNA. This CDR3 has 12 residues. Germline assignment: CDR1 SQVTM and CDR2 ANQGSEA. CDR3 protein: CSVGQVSYEQYF.

The J gene is TRBJ2-7, the V gene TRBV12-3 or TRBV12-4. The CDR3 contains 12 residues. The CDR3 here is CASRLAGVEQYF.

The chain employs TRBV6-5 and TRBJ1-5; TCRdb's assignment of TRBD1 cannot be checked, as there is no DNA. Germline loops: CDR1 MNHEY, CDR2 SVGAGI. The CDR3 loop spans 13 amino acids. The CDR3: CASSSTGVQPQHF.

The chain recombines TRBV11-2 with TRBJ1-5. The CDR3 spans 15 residues. Germline V lookup: CDR1 SGHAT, CDR2 FQNNGV. The chain's CDR3 is CASSLSGLSNQPQHF.

The chain uses TRBV7-2 and TRBJ2-2; TCRdb's D gene call, TRBD1, goes unchecked for lack of DNA. The CDR3 runs to 16 residues. Germline CDR1 SGHTA, CDR2 FQGNSA. Here the CDR3 reads CASSPGGGRRGGELFF.

The chain employs TRBV12-3 or TRBV12-4 and TRBJ1-1; the TCRdb D gene call, TRBD1, has no DNA to confirm it. There are 13 residues in the CDR3. The chain's CDR3 is CASTDREDTEAFF.

This chain joins TRBV6-1 and TRBJ1-6; the D call of TRBD1 rests on TCRdb alone, since no DNA is present to check it. This CDR3 is 16 amino acids long. Germline CDR1 and CDR2: MNHNS and SASEGT. CDR3 in amino acids: CASSESGTGYNSPLHF.

The chain carries TRBV29-1 and TRBJ1-1; without DNA, the TCRdb call of TRBD1 cannot be checked. The CDR3 covers 15 residues. The germline CDR1 and CDR2 sequences are SQVTM and ANQGSEA. CDR3 residues: CSVARSGPGNTEAFF.

This rearrangement joins TRBV29-1 to TRBJ1-2. The CDR3 spans 15 residues. CDR1 and CDR2 from the germline V gene are SQVTM and ANQGSEA. The CDR3 reads CSASQSSVRNYGYTF.

The chain employs TRBV9 and TRBJ2-1; with no DNA, the TCRdb D assignment of TRBD1 cannot be verified. The CDR3 length is 18 residues. CDR1 and CDR2 (germline): SGDLS, YYNGEE. CDR3: CASSVGVSGVYSYNEQFF. The full variable domain, rest sourced from reference TRBV9 and TRBJ2-1, is DSGVTQTPKHLITATGQRVTLRCSPRSGDLSVYWYQQSLDQGLQFLIQYYNGEERAKGNILERFSAQQFPDLHSELNLSSLELGDSALYFCASSVGVSGVYSYNEQFFGPGTRLTVL.

The J gene is TRBJ2-7, the V gene TRBV5-1; TCRdb outputs TRBD2, but without DNA this stays unchecked. Germline CDR1 and CDR2: SGHRS and YFSETQ. The CDR3 is made up of 15 amino acids. The chain's CDR3 is CASSLGLAGVDEQYF.

This clonotype counts as medium-sized (0.01 to 0.1%) by frequency. V is TRBV20-1 and J is TRBJ2-7; TCRdb names TRBD2, which stays unverified in the absence of DNA. Germline V gene data show CDR1 as DFQATT and CDR2 as SNEGSKA (reference sequence). CDR3 length: 14 residues. The CDR3 loop reads CSARDGTSDYEQYF.

This sequence joins TRBV20-1 and TRBJ2-3; TCRdb's D call, TRBD2, is unchecked because there is no DNA. There are 14 residues in the CDR3. CDR1 DFQATT and CDR2 SNEGSKA come from the germline V gene (reference sequence). CDR3 protein: CSARGGSVTDTQYF.

The gene calls are TRBV28 and TRBJ1-5. CDR3 length: 15 residues. Germline loops: CDR1 MDHEN, CDR2 SYDVKM. The CDR3 loop reads CASSLWGFSNQPQHF.

The genes are TRBV11-2 and TRBJ2-1; the D gene TCRdb calls, TRBD2, cannot be checked with no DNA. The CDR3 loop spans 15 amino acids. CDR1 is SGHAT, CDR2 FQNNGV, per germline. CDR3 residues: CASSRLAGGVLEQFF.

The chain recombines TRBV12-3 or TRBV12-4 with TRBJ1-5; the D call from TCRdb, TRBD1, cannot be confirmed without DNA. The CDR3 is made up of 15 amino acids. CDR3 sequence reads: CASTTGQGRNQPQHF.

The rearrangement links TRBV5-1 to TRBJ1-1; TCRdb indicates TRBD1, and absent DNA this call remains unverified. The CDR3 is 15 amino acids. Germline values: CDR1 SGHRS, CDR2 YFSETQ. The CDR3 sequence: CASSWGQGLNTEAFF. Full variable domain (outside the CDR3, taken from reference TRBV5-1 and TRBJ1-1): KAGVTQTPRYLIKTRGQQVTLSCSPISGHRSVSWYQQTPGQGLQFLFEYFSETQRNKGNFPGRFSGRQFSNSRSEMNVSTLELGDSALYLCASSWGQGLNTEAFFGQGTRLTVV.

V gene TRBV20-1 combines with J gene TRBJ2-7. This CDR3 spans 15 amino acids. In germline, CDR1 is DFQATT, CDR2 SNEGSKA (reference sequence). The CDR3 reads CSANTVRPSSYEQYF.

The V and J genes are TRBV20-1 and TRBJ2-7. The germline gives CDR1 DFQATT, CDR2 SNEGSKA (reference sequence). CDR3 length: 12 amino acids. The CDR3 region is CSARVDFYEQYF.

The V gene is TRBV7-6, the J gene TRBJ2-1; the D call from TCRdb, TRBD2, cannot be confirmed without DNA. The germline gives CDR1 SGHVS, CDR2 FNYEAQ. The CDR3 is 17 residues long. CDR3: CASSLEVPAGGYNEQFF. Filled out from reference TRBV7-6 and TRBJ2-1, the complete variable domain reads GAGVSQSPRYKVTKRGQDVALRCDPISGHVSLYWYRQALGQGPEFLTYFNYEAQQDKSGLPNDRFSAERPEGSISTLTIQRTEQRDSAMYRCASSLEVPAGGYNEQFFGPGTRLTVL.

The gene calls are TRBV6-6 and TRBJ2-3. The CDR3 extends over 11 amino acids. Germline values: CDR1 MNHNY, CDR2 SVGAGI (reference sequence). The CDR3 reads CASCAADTQYF.

The chain couples TRBV6-4 to TRBJ1-5; checking the TCRdb D call of TRBD1 is not possible without DNA. Germline CDR1 reads MRHNA; CDR2 reads SNTAGT. This CDR3 region has 15 residues. This CDR3 is CASSDKDRVRQPQHF.

V gene TRBV5-1 combines with J gene TRBJ2-2; the D call of TRBD1 rests on TCRdb alone, since no DNA is present to check it. Germline loops: CDR1 SGHRS, CDR2 YFSETQ. CDR3 length: 15 amino acids. CDR3 region: CASSLLQVGTGELFF.

The chain is built from TRBV29-1 and TRBJ1-4. The CDR3 runs to 12 residues. CDR1 is SQVTM, CDR2 ANQGSEA, per germline. CDR3 loop: CSVEINGEKLFF.

The J gene is TRBJ2-3, the V gene TRBV7-8; the TCRdb D gene call, TRBD1, has no DNA to confirm it. The CDR3 is 16 residues long. The germline V gene encodes CDR1 SGHVS and CDR2 FQNEAQ. The CDR3 protein is CASSPLYNVGEDTQYF.